Listed below are T cell receptor beta chains from one sample, sequenced in a study of shared clonotypes between healthy human individuals. Repertoires were generated with immunoSEQ multiplex PCR, while TCRdb's copy carries only in-frame clones and drops some. Of 2 million to 2.5 million clones detected, 80% to 95% appear once; the ten largest clones hold 0.35% to 0.45%. Sequencing was done on a sample of naive CD4+ T cells from PBMCs. These receptors were obtained from a man aged 18 to 30 in good health. Some clones in this sample may be carry-over from other donors' samples. The CDR3 runs from the conserved cysteine through the conserved F or W.

TRBJ2-3 TRBV7-9 CASSLGRVAGSTDTQYF
TRBJ2-3 TRBV11-2 CASSLVGDTQYF
TRBJ1-2 TRBV27 CASSAFGTGFNYGYTF
TRBJ2-1 TRBV19 CASVGREGSSYNEQFF
TRBJ2-5 TRBV5-1 CASSPYRETQYF
TRBJ2-3 TRBV12-5 CASAPSGSTDTQYF
TRBJ1-1 TRBV6-5 CAISTRQQETEAFF
TRBJ2-1 TRBV11-2 CASSLPGRRTYNEQFF
TRBJ1-2 TRBV6-5 CASSYLARVGLGGYTF
TRBJ2-7 TRBV6-6 CASSYSRTGAYEQYF
TRBJ2-1 TRBV18 CASSPGLAGGISSYNEQFF
TRBJ1-1 TRBV5-1 CASSRRQGANTEAFF
TRBJ2-7 TRBV25-1 CASTPTGVRHEQYF
TRBJ2-7 TRBV7-2 CASSPYVGGPYEQYF
TRBJ2-5 TRBV27 CASSRGDRVHETQYF
TRBJ2-5 TRBV6-1 CASRDWGAPQETQYF
TRBJ2-4 TRBV6-5 CASSRGGGAKNIQYF
TRBJ2-7 TRBV11-2 CASSWGTSGRVAYEQYF
TRBJ2-7 TRBV9 CASSVGGLPDEQYF
TRBJ1-2 TRBV30 CAWSTHRDRDYHTF
TRBJ1-1 TRBV7-4 CASSPPISGYSTEAFF
TRBJ2-2 TRBV7-2 CASSSHRVPGELFF
TRBJ1-1 TRBV2 CASSADSHNTEAFF
TRBJ1-2 TRBV4-1 CASSRGPTGLAGGYTF
TRBJ2-3 TRBV5-1 CASSEQGLSDTQYF